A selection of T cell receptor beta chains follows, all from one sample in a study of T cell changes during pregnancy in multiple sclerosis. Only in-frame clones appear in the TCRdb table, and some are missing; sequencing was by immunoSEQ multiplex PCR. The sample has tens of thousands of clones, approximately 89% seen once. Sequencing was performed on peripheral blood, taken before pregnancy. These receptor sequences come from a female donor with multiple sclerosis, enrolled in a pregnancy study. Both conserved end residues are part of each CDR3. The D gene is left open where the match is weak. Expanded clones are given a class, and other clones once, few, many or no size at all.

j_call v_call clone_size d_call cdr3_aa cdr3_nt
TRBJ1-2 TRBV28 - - CASRPQGSYGYTF TGTGCCAGCAGGCCACAGGGTTCCTATGGCTACACCTTC
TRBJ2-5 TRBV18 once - CASSPFASVQETQYF TGTGCCAGCTCACCGTTCGCTAGCGTACAAGAGACCCAGTACTTC
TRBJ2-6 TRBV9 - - CASSAYSGANVLTF TGTGCCAGCAGCGCTTACTCTGGGGCCAACGTCCTGACTTTC
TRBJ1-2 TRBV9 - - CASSEDSRPKYGYTF TGTGCCAGCAGCGAGGACTCCCGGCCCAAGTATGGCTACACCTTC
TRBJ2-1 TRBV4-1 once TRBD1 CASSQAGGRGNEQFF TGCGCCAGCAGCCAAGCAGGGGGTCGTGGCAATGAGCAGTTCTTC
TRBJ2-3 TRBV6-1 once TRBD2 CASSVTSGTTDTQYF TGTGCCAGCAGTGTGACTAGCGGAACCACAGATACGCAGTATTTT
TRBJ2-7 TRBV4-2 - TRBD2 CASSQAPGLEAYEQYF TGTGCCAGCAGCCAAGCCCCAGGACTAGAGGCCTACGAGCAGTACTTC
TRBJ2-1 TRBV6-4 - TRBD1 CASRGTGNNEQFF TGTGCCAGCAGAGGGACAGGGAACAATGAGCAGTTCTTC
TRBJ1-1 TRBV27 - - CASNRGGAWVSEAFF TGTGCCAGCAACCGAGGGGGGGCTTGGGTTAGTGAAGCTTTCTTT
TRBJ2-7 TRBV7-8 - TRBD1 CASSLQGQGGAYEQYF TGTGCCAGCAGCTTACAAGGACAGGGGGGGGCCTACGAGCAGTACTTC
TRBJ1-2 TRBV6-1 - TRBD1 CASSEEKDRNYGYTF TGTGCCAGCAGTGAAGAAAAGGACAGGAACTATGGCTACACCTTC
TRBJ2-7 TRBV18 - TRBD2 CASSPLGTSGTYEQYF TGTGCCAGCTCACCACTAGGGACTAGCGGAACCTACGAGCAGTACTTC
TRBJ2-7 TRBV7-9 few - CASSPSGGYEQYF TGTGCCAGCAGCCCCTCGGGTGGCTACGAGCAGTACTTC
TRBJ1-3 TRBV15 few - CATSSDRDPGNTIYF TGTGCCACCAGCAGCGACAGAGACCCTGGAAACACCATATATTTT
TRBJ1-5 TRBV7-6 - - CASSLGSGNQPQHF TGTGCCAGCAGCTTAGGGTCGGGCAATCAGCCCCAGCATTTT
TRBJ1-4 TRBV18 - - CASSPLLDSHATNEKLFF TGTGCCAGCTCACCATTGCTGGACAGCCATGCAACTAATGAAAAACTGTTTTTT
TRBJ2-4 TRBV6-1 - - CASSEQFFQYF TGTGCCAGCAGTGAGCAGTTCTTTCAGTACTTC
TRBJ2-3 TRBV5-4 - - CASSLYATDTQYF TGTGCCAGCAGCTTGTACGCGACAGATACGCAGTATTTT
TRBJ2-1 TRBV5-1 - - CASSPRGGVSYNEQFF TGCGCCAGCAGCCCTCGGGGCGGGGTATCCTACAATGAGCAGTTCTTC
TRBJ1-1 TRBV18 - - CASSPRGVDTEAFF TGTGCCAGCTCACCACGGGGGGTTGACACTGAAGCTTTCTTT
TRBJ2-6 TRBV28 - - CASTSSGTGANVLTF TGTGCCAGCACATCGTCAGGCACTGGGGCCAACGTCCTGACTTTC
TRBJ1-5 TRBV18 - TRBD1 CASSQEQGVGNQPQHF TGTGCCAGCTCACAGGAACAGGGGGTTGGCAATCAGCCCCAGCATTTT
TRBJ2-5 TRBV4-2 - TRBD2 CASSQEGRGARLGETQYF TGTGCCAGCAGCCAAGAAGGGCGGGGGGCGCGATTAGGGGAGACCCAGTACTTC
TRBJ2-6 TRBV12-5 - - CASGLVRSLGGSGANVLTF TGTGCTAGTGGTTTGGTACGTAGTCTCGGGGGATCTGGGGCCAACGTCCTGACTTTC
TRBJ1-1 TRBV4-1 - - CASSDHRVMNTEAFF TGCGCCAGCAGTGATCACAGGGTAATGAACACTGAAGCTTTCTTT
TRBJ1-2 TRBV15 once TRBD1 CATSRGRDSANYGYTF TGTGCCACCAGCAGAGGAAGGGACAGCGCTAACTATGGCTACACCTTC
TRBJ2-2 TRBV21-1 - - CASSGTANTGELFF TGTGCCAGCAGCGGGACAGCGAACACCGGGGAGCTGTTTTTT
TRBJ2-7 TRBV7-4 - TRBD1 CASSPGTGAITPLEQYF TGTGCCAGCAGCCCCGGGACAGGGGCGATCACCCCCCTCGAGCAGTACTTC
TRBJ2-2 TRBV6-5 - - CASSALGGTGELFF TGTGCCAGCAGTGCCTTGGGGGGTACCGGGGAGCTGTTTTTT
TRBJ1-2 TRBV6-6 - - CASSSSPRSYTF TGTGCCAGCAGTTCCTCCCCTAGGAGCTACACCTTC
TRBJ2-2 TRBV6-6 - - CASSYSRGQDTGELFF TGTGCCAGCAGTTACTCGAGAGGGCAGGACACCGGGGAGCTGTTTTTT
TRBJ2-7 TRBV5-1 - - CASGLNPSSAYEQYF TGCGCCAGCGGACTAAACCCGTCTTCAGCCTACGAGCAGTACTTC
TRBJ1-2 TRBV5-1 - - CASSFGSGGNYGYTF TGCGCCAGCAGCTTTGGTTCAGGTGGTAACTATGGCTACACCTTC
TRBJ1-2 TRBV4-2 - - CASSQDGQLYGYTF TGTGCCAGCAGCCAAGACGGACAGCTGTATGGCTACACCTTC
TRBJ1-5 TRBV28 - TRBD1 CASIDRVNQPQHF TGTGCCAGCATAGACAGGGTCAATCAGCCCCAGCATTTT
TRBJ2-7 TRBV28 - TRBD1 CASSYGRWDSSYEQYF TGTGCCAGCAGTTATGGCCGATGGGACAGCTCCTACGAGCAGTACTTC
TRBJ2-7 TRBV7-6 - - CASSLGRFSYEQYF TGTGCCAGCAGCTTAGGTCGGTTCTCCTACGAGCAGTACTTC
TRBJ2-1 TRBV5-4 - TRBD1 CASSLLLGQGNYNEQFF TGTGCCAGCAGCTTGTTGTTGGGACAGGGAAACTACAATGAGCAGTTCTTC
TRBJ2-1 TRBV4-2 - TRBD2 CASSQVAGGAYNEQFF TGTGCCAGCAGCCAGGTAGCGGGGGGGGCCTACAATGAGCAGTTCTTC
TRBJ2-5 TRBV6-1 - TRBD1 CASSVDRGLDETQYF TGTGCCAGCAGTGTTGACAGGGGGCTGGACGAGACCCAGTACTTC
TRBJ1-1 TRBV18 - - CASSPYREGWGTEAFF TGTGCCAGCTCACCATACAGGGAAGGTTGGGGCACTGAAGCTTTCTTT
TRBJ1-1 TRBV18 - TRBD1 CASSPGDRLNTEAFF TGTGCCAGCTCACCGGGGGACAGGTTGAACACTGAAGCTTTCTTT
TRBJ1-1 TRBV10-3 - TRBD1 CAISAGQGYGTEAFF TGTGCCATCAGCGCTGGACAGGGGTATGGGACTGAAGCTTTCTTT
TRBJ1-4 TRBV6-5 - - CASSYRRGNEKLFF TGTGCCAGCAGTTACCGAAGGGGTAATGAAAAACTGTTTTTT
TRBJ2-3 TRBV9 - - CASSVGASSSTDTQYF TGTGCCAGCAGCGTAGGGGCCAGCTCTAGCACAGATACGCAGTATTTT
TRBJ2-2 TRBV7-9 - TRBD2 CASSVLGLAGGHAGELFF TGTGCCAGCAGCGTATTGGGACTAGCGGGAGGTCACGCCGGGGAGCTGTTTTTT
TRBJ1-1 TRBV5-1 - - CASSRGLPEEAFF TGCGCCAGCAGCAGGGGCCTCCCCGAAGAAGCTTTCTTT
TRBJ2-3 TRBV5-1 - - CASSLEGGGTDTQYF TGCGCCAGCAGCTTGGAAGGCGGGGGCACAGATACGCAGTATTTT
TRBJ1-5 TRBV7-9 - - CASSLGGVQPQHF TGTGCCAGCAGCTTAGGGGGGGTTCAGCCCCAGCATTTT
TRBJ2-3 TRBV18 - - CASSLLEADTQYF TGTGCCAGCTCACTACTCGAGGCAGATACGCAGTATTTT
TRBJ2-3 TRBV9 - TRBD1 CASSVEGTDTSTDTQYF TGTGCCAGCAGCGTAGAAGGGACAGACACTAGCACAGATACGCAGTATTTT
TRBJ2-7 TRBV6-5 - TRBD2 CASSYSRGLAGGRQYF TGTGCCAGCAGTTACTCCCGGGGACTAGCGGGAGGGCGGCAGTACTTC
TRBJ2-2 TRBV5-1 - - CASTPRGASNTGELFF TGCGCCAGCACCCCCCGGGGGGCGTCCAACACCGGGGAGCTGTTTTTT
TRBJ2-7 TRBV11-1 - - CASSLEAGQRGYEQYF TGTGCCAGCAGCCTAGAGGCCGGCCAGAGAGGCTACGAGCAGTACTTC